The clone carrying this TCR beta chain has a handful of counts. A sample-barcoded 5' primer and a J-beta primer mix were used in a second PCR of roughly 7 to 11 cycles. TCRdb re-called the 5' RACE reads through MiXCR, storing one row per CDR3 protein. Of about 720,000 distinct CDR3 sequences detected, around a quarter appear once; the ten largest clones hold roughly 3.8%. The data were obtained in a study of blood T cells in healthy people across ages. This same sample was also taken into another study, of T cells of mothers and their children.

Sequencing was carried out using blood. The sequence derives from a boy under 18 in good health.

CDR3 region: CASSPPSIGLQDGYTF. CDR3 DNA sequence: TGTGCCAGCTCACCACCTAGCATAGGGTTACAGGATGGCTACACCTTC. V is TRBV18 and J is TRBJ1-2; D perhaps matches TRBD1 (5 bases). This CDR3 is built from 16 residues. Trimming took 0 bases from V and 6 from J, leaving 17 bases between them. Germline V gene lookup returns CDR1 KGHSH and CDR2 LQKENI.